Here is one T cell receptor beta chain with its context. The TCRbeta library incorporated unique molecular identifiers. TCRdb redid the calling of the PCR reads with MiXCR, one entry per CDR3 protein. The sample lists 330,000 or so distinct CDR3 sequences, around a tenth seen once, with roughly 2.5% in the top ten. The source of the sample is a study of T-cell reconstitution after alpha-beta-depleted transplantation in children. This receptor was taken from a human donor who donated a stem cell graft to a child with acute lymphoblastic leukemia. Material: PBMCs from the stem cell graft donor, obtained from the stem cell graft.

The chain's CDR3 is CASSRGSGNYEQYF. DNA for the CDR3: TGCGCCAGCAGCCGGGGTAGCGGGAACTACGAGCAGTACTTC. The chain uses TRBV4-1 and TRBJ2-7; 8 bases agree with TRBD2. This CDR3 is 14 amino acids long. V lost 4 bases, J lost 3 bases, and 5 bases stayed unmatched. Germline assignment: CDR1 MGHRA and CDR2 YSYEKL.